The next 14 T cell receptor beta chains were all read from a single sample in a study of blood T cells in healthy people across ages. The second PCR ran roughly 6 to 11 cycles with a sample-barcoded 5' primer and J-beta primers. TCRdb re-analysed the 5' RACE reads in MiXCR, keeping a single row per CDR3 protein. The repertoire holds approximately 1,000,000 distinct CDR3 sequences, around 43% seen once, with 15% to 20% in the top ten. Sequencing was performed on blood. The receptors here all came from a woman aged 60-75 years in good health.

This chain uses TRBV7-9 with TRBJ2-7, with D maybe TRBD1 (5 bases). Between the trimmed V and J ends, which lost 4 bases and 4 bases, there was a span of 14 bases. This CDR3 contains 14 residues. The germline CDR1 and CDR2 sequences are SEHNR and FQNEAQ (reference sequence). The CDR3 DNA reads TGTGCCAGCAGCTCCCCGACAGACGCTTACGAGCAGTACTTC. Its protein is CASSSPTDAYEQYF.

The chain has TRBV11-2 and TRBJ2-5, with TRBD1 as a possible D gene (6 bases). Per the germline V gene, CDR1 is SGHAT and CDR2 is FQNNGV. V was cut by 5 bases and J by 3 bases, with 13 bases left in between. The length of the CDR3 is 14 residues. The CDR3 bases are TGTGCCAGCAGCCCTGGGACAAATAAAGAGACCCAGTACTTC. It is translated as CASSPGTNKETQYF.

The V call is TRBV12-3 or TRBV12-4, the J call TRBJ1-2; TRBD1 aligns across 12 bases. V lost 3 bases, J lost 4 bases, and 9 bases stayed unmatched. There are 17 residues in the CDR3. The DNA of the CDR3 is TGTGCCAGCAGTTTTGGCACCGGGACAGGGGGCCCCTATGGCTACACCTTC. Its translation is CASSFGTGTGGPYGYTF.

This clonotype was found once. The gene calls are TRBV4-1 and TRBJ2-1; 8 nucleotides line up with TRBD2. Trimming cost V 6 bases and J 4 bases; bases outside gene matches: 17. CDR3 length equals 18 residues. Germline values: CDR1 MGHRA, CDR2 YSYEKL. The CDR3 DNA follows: TGCGCCAGCAGTCTGAACGTACCGGGACTAGGGGTATACAATGAGCAGTTCTTC. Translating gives CASSLNVPGLGVYNEQFF.

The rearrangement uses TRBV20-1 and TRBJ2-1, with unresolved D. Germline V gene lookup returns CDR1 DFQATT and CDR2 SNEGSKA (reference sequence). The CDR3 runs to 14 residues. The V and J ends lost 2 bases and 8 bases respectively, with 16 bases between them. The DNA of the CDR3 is TGCAGTGCTAGATGGGCAGGAAGGTCCCATGAGCAGTTCTTC. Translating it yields CSARWAGRSHEQFF.

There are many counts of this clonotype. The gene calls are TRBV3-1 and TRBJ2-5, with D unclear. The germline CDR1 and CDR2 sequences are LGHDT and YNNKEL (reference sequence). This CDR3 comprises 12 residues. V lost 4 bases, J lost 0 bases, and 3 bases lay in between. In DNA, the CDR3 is TGTGCCAGCAGCCGAAACCAAGAGACCCAGTACTTC. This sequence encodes CASSRNQETQYF.

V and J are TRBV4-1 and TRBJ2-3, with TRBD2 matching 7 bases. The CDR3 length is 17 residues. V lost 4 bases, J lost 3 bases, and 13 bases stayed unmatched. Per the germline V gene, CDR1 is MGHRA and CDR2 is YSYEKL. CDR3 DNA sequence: TGCGCCAGCAGCCGGAAAACCGGGACTATTCTAACAGATACGCAGTATTTT. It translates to CASSRKTGTILTDTQYF.

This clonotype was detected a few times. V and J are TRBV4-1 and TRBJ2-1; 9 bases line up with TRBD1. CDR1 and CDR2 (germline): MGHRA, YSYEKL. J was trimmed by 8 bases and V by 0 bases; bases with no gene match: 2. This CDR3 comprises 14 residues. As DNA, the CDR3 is TGCGCCAGCAGCCAAGAGGGACAGGGCGATGAGCAGTTCTTC. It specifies CASSQEGQGDEQFF.

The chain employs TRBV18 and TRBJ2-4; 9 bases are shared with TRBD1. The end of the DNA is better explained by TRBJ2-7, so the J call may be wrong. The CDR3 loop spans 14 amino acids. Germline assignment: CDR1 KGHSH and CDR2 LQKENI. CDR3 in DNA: TGTGCCAGCTCGCGGGACAGGGACATCTACGAGCAGTACTTC. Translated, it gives CASSRDRDIYEQYF.

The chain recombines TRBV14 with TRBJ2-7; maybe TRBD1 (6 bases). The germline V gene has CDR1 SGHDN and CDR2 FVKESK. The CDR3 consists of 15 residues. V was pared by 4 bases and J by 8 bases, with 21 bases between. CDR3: CASSPNTETGIKQYF. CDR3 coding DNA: TGTGCCAGCAGCCCAAATACTGAGACAGGAATCAAGCAGTACTTC.

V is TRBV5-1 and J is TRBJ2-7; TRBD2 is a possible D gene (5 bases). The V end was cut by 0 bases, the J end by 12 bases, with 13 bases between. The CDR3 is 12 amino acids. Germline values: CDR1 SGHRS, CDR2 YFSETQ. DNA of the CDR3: TGCGCCAGCAGCTTGGCGGGATGGGTATGGTACTTC. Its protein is CASSLAGWVWYF.

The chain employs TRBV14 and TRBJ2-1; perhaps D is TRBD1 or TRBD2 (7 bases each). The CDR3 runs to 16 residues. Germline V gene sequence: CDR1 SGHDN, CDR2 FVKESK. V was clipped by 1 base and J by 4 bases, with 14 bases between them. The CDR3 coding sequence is TGTGCCAGCAGCCAAGGGGAGGGGGCCTTATACAATGAGCAGTTCTTC. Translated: CASSQGEGALYNEQFF.

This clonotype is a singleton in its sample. CDR3 in DNA: TGTGCCAGCAGCGTAGGAGGGAGGATCTCCTACGAGCAGTACTTC. Translated, it gives CASSVGGRISYEQYF. This chain uses TRBV9 with TRBJ2-7; maybe TRBD2 (6 bases). The germline gives CDR1 SGDLS, CDR2 YYNGEE. V was cut by 0 bases and J by 0 bases, with 10 bases left in between. This CDR3 has 15 amino acids.

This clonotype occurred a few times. CDR3 coding DNA: TGCGCCAGCAGCCCCCGGGTAGGGGTAAGCACTGAAGCTTTCTTT. This gives the protein CASSPRVGVSTEAFF. This chain uses TRBV5-1 with TRBJ1-1; a possible D gene is TRBD1 (5 bases). The CDR3 has 15 amino acids. The V gene's germline CDR1 is SGHRS and CDR2 YFSETQ. V lost 4 bases to trimming and J lost 4 bases, with 17 bases between them.